This TCR beta chain was recorded in a study of control samples from healthy donors and cancer patients. Trimming shortened V by 3 bases and J by 3 bases, and 14 bases separated the two germline ends. The CDR3 extends over 15 amino acids. In germline, CDR1 is SNHLY, CDR2 FYNNEI. Some clones are missing from TCRdb's copy, which holds only in-frame ones; the method was immunoSEQ multiplex PCR. The table records 20,000 to 30,000 clones, roughly 90% of them present only once. This receptor was identified in a man between 45 and 60 years old with lung cancer. The genes are TRBV2 and TRBJ1-2, with TRBD1 as a possible D gene (5 bases). The sequencing input was PBMCs. The CDR3 nucleotides read TGTGCCAGCAGTGATTTCCAGGGTTCGGACTATGGCTACACCTTC. It yields the protein CASSDFQGSDYGYTF. The complete variable domain, with remaining parts taken from reference TRBV2 and TRBJ1-2, reads EPEVTQTPSHQVTQMGQEVILRCVPISNHLYFYWYRQILGQKVEFLVSFYNNEISEKSEIFDDQFSVERPDGSNFTLKIRSTKLEDSAMYFCASSDFQGSDYGYTFGSGTRLTVV.